One sample yielded the 16 T cell receptor beta chains listed below, sequenced in a study of T-cell reconstitution after alpha-beta-depleted transplantation in children (dated by TCRdb to the mid-2010s). Library generation was performed with PCR. The run used an Illumina HiSeq 2500. Molecular barcoding was employed in the preparation of TCR libraries, with unique molecular identifiers being used to normalize TCRbeta repertoire quantification. TCRdb handled the public reads itself, with Q25 trimming in fastp and clone calling in MiXCR, and kept productive beta chains. CDR3 protein sequences are deduplicated, and each keeps its most common genes and DNA. This sample has about half a million distinct CDR3 sequences in its table, and roughly an eighth of those were observed once. The biggest ten clones account for about 5.4% of the sample. Sequences were derived from PBMCs from the stem cell graft donor, sampled from the stem cell graft. These receptors were taken from a human donor who donated a stem cell graft to a child with combined immunodeficiency.

This clonotype was detected a few times. The genes are TRBV12-3 or TRBV12-4 and TRBJ2-1, with 13 bases aligning to TRBD2. This CDR3 has 13 amino acids. With V trimmed by 7 bases and J by 11 bases, 5 bases remained unmatched. The CDR3 DNA follows: TGTGCCAGCACGGGACTAGCGGGAATGAAGCAGTTCTTC. Its translation: CASTGLAGMKQFF.

This clonotype has just a few counts. The rearrangement links TRBV6-1 to TRBJ2-3; possibly TRBD1 for D (5 bases). CDR1 MNHNS and CDR2 SASEGT come from the germline V gene. Trimming pared 0 bases from V and 2 bases from J, leaving 9 bases between. The length of the CDR3 is 15 residues. The CDR3 loop reads CASSEAHRYTDTQYF. CDR3 coding DNA: TGTGCCAGCAGTGAAGCGCACAGGTACACAGATACGCAGTATTTT.

CDR3 sequence: CASSRTSPRLVETQYF. The CDR3, as DNA: TGTGCCAGCAGCCGGACTAGCCCCCGTTTGGTGGAGACCCAGTACTTC. The chain joins TRBV14 to TRBJ2-5; TRBD2 matches at 8 bases. With 4 bases clipped from V and 5 bases from J, the junction kept 12 bases outside the gene matches. The germline V gene has CDR1 SGHDN and CDR2 FVKESK. CDR3 length: 16 residues.

This clonotype was detected ten times or more. The CDR3 sequence: CASSPGQWVSYEQYF. The CDR3 region has the DNA TGTGCCAGCAGTCCGGGACAGTGGGTCTCCTACGAGCAGTACTTC. The chain couples TRBV28 to TRBJ2-7; 7 bases are shared with TRBD1. The CDR3 sequence is 15 residues long. Germline loops: CDR1 MDHEN, CDR2 SYDVKM. The ends lost 5 bases at V and 0 bases at J; junction bases unmatched: 7. Drawing the rest from reference TRBV28 and TRBJ2-7, the complete variable domain is DVKVTQSSRYLVKRTGEKVFLECVQDMDHENMFWYRQDPGLGLRLIYFSYDVKMKEKGDIPEGYSVSREKKERFSLILESASTNQTSMYLCASSPGQWVSYEQYFGPGTRLTVT.

This clonotype was observed a few times. The chain joins TRBV27 to TRBJ2-3, with 9 bases that match TRBD2. This CDR3 comprises 19 residues. Trimming cost V 5 bases and J 1 base; bases outside gene matches: 16. The germline V gene has CDR1 MNHEY and CDR2 SMNVEV (reference sequence). The CDR3 DNA sequence: TGTGCCAGCAGTCGACGCGTCTTTGCGGGGGGGCGGGGCACAGATACGCAGTATTTT. Translation: CASSRRVFAGGRGTDTQYF.

This clonotype was counted ten times or more. This sequence joins TRBV5-6 and TRBJ2-7; tentative D call: TRBD1 (6 bases). The CDR3 runs to 11 residues. V lost 4 bases to trimming and J lost 7 bases, with 9 bases between them. Per the germline V gene, CDR1 is SGHDT and CDR2 is YYEEEE. The CDR3 DNA reads TGTGCCAGCAGCGCGGACAGTGAGCAGTACTTC. Translating gives CASSADSEQYF.

This clonotype appeared a few times. CDR3 in DNA: TGTGCCAGCTCACCACAACCGGGACAGGCGAGATCAGATACGCAGTATTTT. Protein sequence: CASSPQPGQARSDTQYF. This chain links TRBV18 with TRBJ2-3, with 8 bases that match TRBD1. This CDR3 has 17 residues. The ends lost 1 base at V and 4 bases at J; junction bases unmatched: 10. The germline V gene encodes CDR1 KGHSH and CDR2 LQKENI.

This clonotype came up many times. The rearrangement joins TRBV27 to TRBJ2-1; a possible D gene is TRBD2 (5 bases). The CDR3 is made up of 11 amino acids. The germline gives CDR1 MNHEY, CDR2 SMNVEV (reference sequence). The V end was cut by 4 bases, the J end by 9 bases, with 7 bases between. The CDR3 reads CASSSAGEQFF. The CDR3 coding sequence is TGTGCCAGCAGTTCTGCGGGTGAGCAGTTCTTC.

This clonotype was seen many times. The chain carries TRBV5-1 and TRBJ2-5, with D hard to call. Germline CDR1 is SGHRS and CDR2 is YFSETQ. The CDR3 runs to 15 residues. The V and J ends lost 0 bases and 1 base respectively, with 10 bases between them. The CDR3 DNA reads TGCGCCAGCAGCTTGGTTCGGCAGACCCAAGAGACCCAGTACTTC. It yields the protein CASSLVRQTQETQYF.

Here the CDR3 reads CASSQLSASSYEQYF. CDR3 DNA sequence: TGTGCCAGCAGCCAACTAAGCGCGAGCTCCTACGAGCAGTACTTC. The rearrangement uses TRBV14 and TRBJ2-7; D is ambiguous. The germline gives CDR1 SGHDN, CDR2 FVKESK. V lost 2 bases, J lost 0 bases, and 11 bases lay in between. CDR3 length: 15 amino acids.

This clonotype was seen a few times. The V and J genes are TRBV5-1 and TRBJ2-1; 9 bases align to TRBD2. After removal of 4 bases from V and 7 bases from J, the junction contained 9 bases not matched to a gene. In germline, CDR1 is SGHRS, CDR2 YFSETQ. The CDR3 spans 15 residues. This CDR3 reads CASSGSAGGRNEQFF. CDR3 in DNA: TGCGCCAGCAGCGGGTCGGCGGGGGGGCGAAATGAGCAGTTCTTC.

This clonotype was counted ten times or more. At one end, the junction sequence differs from germline, possibly due to a read error. The chain employs TRBV5-1 and TRBJ2-1; D may be TRBD1 or TRBD2 (5 bases each). This CDR3 is 14 amino acids long. The V gene's germline CDR1 is SGHRS and CDR2 YFSETQ. The chain's CDR3 is CASSLGTVYNEQFF. DNA of the CDR3: TGTGCCAGCAGCCTCGGGACGGTCTACAATGAGCAGTTCTTC.

This clonotype was counted between two and nine times. This rearrangement joins TRBV9 to TRBJ2-1; 9 nucleotides line up with TRBD1. CDR1 SGDLS and CDR2 YYNGEE come from the germline V gene. Trimming cost V 3 bases and J 5 bases; bases outside gene matches: 6. This CDR3 has 15 residues. CDR3 DNA: TGTGCCAGCAGCGCCACAGGGGGCAGCGACAATGAGCAGTTCTTC. As protein: CASSATGGSDNEQFF.

This clonotype has more than one count but fewer than ten. This chain connects TRBV5-1 to TRBJ2-5; D gene uncertain. V gave up 1 base and J gave up 2 bases, with 9 bases separating them. CDR1 is SGHRS, CDR2 YFSETQ, per germline. This CDR3 spans 14 amino acids. As DNA, the CDR3 is TGCGCCAGCAGCTTGTCTCCATTGCAAGAGACCCAGTACTTC. This encodes CASSLSPLQETQYF.

Many counts were recorded for this clonotype. In DNA form, the CDR3 reads TGTGCCAGCAGCTCCGAGGGGTCCACTGAAGCTTTCTTT. It translates to CASSSEGSTEAFF. The chain links TRBV12-3 or TRBV12-4 to TRBJ1-1; weak D call: TRBD1 (5 bases). Trimming removed 6 bases from V and 4 bases from J, with 12 bases in between. The CDR3 spans 13 residues.

This clonotype was seen a few times. This rearrangement joins TRBV6-1 to TRBJ2-1; possibly TRBD1 or TRBD2 for D (5 bases each). The CDR3 is 15 residues long. The germline gives CDR1 MNHNS, CDR2 SASEGT. The germline V and J ends were trimmed by 2 bases and 4 bases, with 12 bases remaining between them. CDR3 protein: CASSEIPGAYNEQFF. CDR3 bases: TGTGCCAGCAGTGAAATACCCGGGGCTTACAATGAGCAGTTCTTC.